Following are 10 T cell receptor beta chains from one sample sequenced in a study of blood T cells in healthy people across ages. Alongside a J-beta primer mix, a sample-barcoded 5' primer served in a second PCR lasting roughly 7 to 11 cycles. TCRdb passed the 5' RACE reads through MiXCR, listing each CDR3 protein once. The sample includes hundreds of thousands of distinct CDR3 sequences, around 27% of them seen just once. These same records also appear under a second study, on T cells of mothers and their children.

Sequencing input: blood. The receptors originated from a boy under 10 years old in good health.

Details on this clonotype: A read error may produce the germline difference seen at one junction end. This chain joins TRBV11-2 and TRBJ2-1, with D unresolved. This CDR3 has 11 amino acids. Looked up from germline, CDR1 is SGHAT and CDR2 is FQNNGV. The CDR3 sequence: CVSSLNVEQFF. CDR3 coding DNA: TGTGTCAGCAGCTTAAATGTTGAGCAGTTCTTC.

This clonotype was detected only a few times. This rearrangement joins TRBV5-1 to TRBJ2-5; tentative D call: TRBD1 (6 bases). The V and J ends lost 4 bases and 11 bases respectively, with 18 bases between them. Germline-derived CDR1 and CDR2 are SGHRS and YFSETQ. The CDR3 extends over 13 amino acids. The chain's CDR3 is CASSIGPEGEQYF. In nucleotides, the CDR3 is TGCGCCAGCAGCATTGGACCAGAGGGGGAGCAGTACTTC.

The chain uses TRBV3-1 and TRBJ2-1; D gene uncertain. From germline, CDR1 is LGHDT and CDR2 YNNKEL (reference sequence). V shed 2 bases and J shed 2 bases, with 4 bases lying between them. This CDR3 contains 13 residues. In nucleotides, the CDR3 is TGTGCCAGCAGCCAAAGCGCCTACAATGAGCAGTTCTTC. Its translation is CASSQSAYNEQFF.

The chain employs TRBV19 and TRBJ2-5, with D hard to call. The DNA end is a closer match to TRBJ2-7, so the J assignment may be wrong. The CDR3 length is 15 residues. Per the germline V gene, CDR1 is LNHDA and CDR2 is SQIVND (reference sequence). The CDR3 nucleotides read TGTGCCAGTAGTATTGCTGAACCCTCGTCCAACGAGCAGTACTTC. Translating it yields CASSIAEPSSNEQYF.

This clonotype has only a few counts. The chain combines TRBV29-1 with TRBJ2-6; 7 nucleotides align to TRBD1. The CDR3 is 15 amino acids. V gave up 0 bases and J gave up 6 bases; unmatched junction bases: 5. Per the germline V gene, CDR1 is SQVTM and CDR2 is ANQGSEA. The CDR3 region has the DNA TGCAGCGTTGAAGATGACAGGGAAGTGGCCAACGTCCTGACTTTC. Translated: CSVEDDREVANVLTF.

CDR3 protein: CASAGGGLYGYTF. CDR3 DNA: TGTGCCAGTGCGGGGGGCGGTTTATATGGCTACACCTTC. This chain connects TRBV12-3 or TRBV12-4 to TRBJ1-2; weak D call: TRBD1 (6 bases). The CDR3 length is 13 residues. Trimming shortened V by 9 bases and J by 5 bases, and 16 bases separated the two germline ends.

CDR3: CAAKADLAGGETQYF. The CDR3 nucleotides read TGTGCCGCTAAGGCGGACTTAGCGGGAGGAGAGACCCAGTACTTC. The chain uses TRBV6-5 and TRBJ2-5; 10 bases map to TRBD2. V dropped 11 bases and J dropped 4; count of bases not matched to a gene: 13. The CDR3 loop spans 15 amino acids. The germline CDR1 and CDR2 sequences are MNHEY and SVGAGI.

The V gene is TRBV7-8, the J gene TRBJ2-7; a weak D match, TRBD1 (5 bases). The CDR3 spans 16 residues. Trimming took 1 base from V and 0 from J, leaving 13 bases between them. Looked up from germline, CDR1 is SGHVS and CDR2 is FQNEAQ. The CDR3 sequence is CASSLGQTVFSYEQYF. For the CDR3, the DNA is TGTGCCAGCAGCTTAGGGCAGACAGTTTTCTCCTACGAGCAGTACTTC.

This chain links TRBV20-1 with TRBJ2-5; 12 bases are shared with TRBD2. The CDR3 runs 15 residues. V lost 0 bases to trimming and J lost 4 bases; unmatched junction nucleotides: 3. CDR1 is DFQATT and CDR2 is SNEGSKA in the germline V gene (reference sequence). CDR3 DNA: TGCAGTGCTAGAGACCCGGGACTAGCGGGAGAGACCCAGTACTTC. Amino acid sequence: CSARDPGLAGETQYF.

The rearrangement joins TRBV20-1 to TRBJ2-5, with unresolved D. Trimming left V 0 bases short and J 5 bases short, with 16 bases between. The CDR3 length is 15 residues. Germline V gene sequence: CDR1 DFQATT, CDR2 SNEGSKA (reference sequence). CDR3 in amino acids: CSARDQASPVETQYF. Here the CDR3 DNA reads TGCAGTGCTAGAGATCAGGCCTCCCCAGTGGAGACCCAGTACTTC.